A single sample gave rise to the 10 T cell receptor beta chains below, sequenced in a study of T cells in Graves' hyperthyroidism and ophthalmopathy. What was amplified from RNA transcripts were TCR beta CDR3 regions. RT-PCR in the first round (using the HTBI primer set) targeted the TCR CDR3. TCRdb recomputed calls from the multiplex PCR reads with MiXCR, one row per CDR3 protein. The sample lists about 640,000 distinct CDR3 sequences, less than 25% occurring once. The sequencing input was blood. The receptors originated from a man younger than 40 with Graves' ophthalmopathy.

The chain links TRBV5-1 to TRBJ1-1; 9 bases map to TRBD1. CDR3 size: 14 residues. The V gene's germline CDR1 is SGHRS and CDR2 YFSETQ. Unmatched junction bases numbered 6, after V lost 3 bases and J lost 6 bases. The CDR3: CASSWGQGRAEAFF. The CDR3, as DNA: TGCGCCAGCAGCTGGGGACAGGGCAGGGCTGAAGCTTTCTTT.

The chain recombines TRBV6-1 with TRBJ1-2; D is undetermined. From germline, CDR1 is MNHNS and CDR2 SASEGT. V lost 7 bases to trimming and J lost 3 bases, with 12 bases between them. The CDR3 covers 13 residues. The CDR3 region has the DNA TGTGCCAGCATGGTAACGGAAGACTATGGCTACACCTTC. Translation gives CASMVTEDYGYTF.

A few counts support this clonotype. The rearrangement links TRBV9 to TRBJ2-1, with 8 bases lining up with TRBD1. Trimming took 0 bases from V and 7 from J; bases not matched to a gene: 12. The CDR3 is 17 residues long. The V gene's germline CDR1 is SGDLS and CDR2 YYNGEE. The CDR3 DNA is TGTGCCAGCAGCGTAGATCCCCACAGGGGGTTGGGAAATGAGCAGTTCTTC. Protein sequence: CASSVDPHRGLGNEQFF.

This clonotype was found a few times. The rearrangement uses TRBV10-3 and TRBJ2-5; D may be TRBD1 (6 bases). V shed 5 bases and J shed 1 base, with 11 bases lying between them. The V gene's germline CDR1 is ENHRY and CDR2 SYGVKD. This CDR3 has 14 amino acids. CDR3 bases: TGTGCCATCAGTCGAGGGACACCCCAAGAGACCCAGTACTTC. Its protein is CAISRGTPQETQYF.

This clonotype was seen ten or more times. The chain links TRBV28 to TRBJ2-7, with D possibly being TRBD2 (6 bases). The CDR3 covers 14 residues. The ends were cut back, 6 bases at V and 3 bases at J, with 15 bases in the middle. Germline values: CDR1 MDHEN, CDR2 SYDVKM. The CDR3 reads CASSDRDSGYEQYF. CDR3 nucleotides: TGTGCCAGCAGCGACCGGGACTCCGGCTACGAGCAGTACTTC. Combining the CDR3 with reference TRBV28 and TRBJ2-7 gives the whole variable domain DVKVTQSSRYLVKRTGEKVFLECVQDMDHENMFWYRQDPGLGLRLIYFSYDVKMKEKGDIPEGYSVSREKKERFSLILESASTNQTSMYLCASSDRDSGYEQYFGPGTRLTVT.

The chain uses TRBV19 and TRBJ2-5; D uncertain. Germline V gene sequence: CDR1 LNHDA, CDR2 SQIVND (reference sequence). This CDR3 region has 13 residues. Deletions cut 7 bases from V and 5 bases from J, with 14 bases between. The CDR3 nucleotides read TGTGCCAGTAACACCATTTTAGGGGAGACCCAGTACTTC. Translating gives CASNTILGETQYF.

Remarks on this clonotype: An end of the junction differs from the germline gene, which may be a read error. The V call is TRBV7-6, the J call TRBJ2-5; D is ambiguous. Germline V gene sequence: CDR1 SGHVS, CDR2 FNYEAQ. The CDR3 covers 13 residues. CDR3 region: CASSIARQETQYF. CDR3 bases: TGTGCCAGCAGCATAGCACGCCAAGAGACCCAGTACTTC.

Ten or more counts support this clonotype. The V and J genes are TRBV5-8 and TRBJ2-1; tentatively, D is TRBD2 (6 bases). The germline CDR1 and CDR2 sequences are SGHTS and YDEGEE. The CDR3 runs to 14 residues. Trimming cost V 3 bases and J 7 bases, with 14 bases left between them. The DNA for the CDR3 is TGTGCCAGCAGCTACGGGGGAGCCGTTAATGAGCAGTTCTTC. Translating gives CASSYGGAVNEQFF.

The chain recombines TRBV9 with TRBJ2-3, with D possibly being TRBD2 (6 bases). The CDR3 is 16 residues long. The germline gives CDR1 SGDLS, CDR2 YYNGEE. Trimming cost V 6 bases and J 2 bases, with 19 bases left between them. CDR3 DNA: TGTGCCAGCACCACGACACTTAGCGGTTTCACAGATACGCAGTATTTT. Translation gives CASTTTLSGFTDTQYF.

This clonotype was observed a few times. The genes are TRBV6-1 and TRBJ2-2; D is possibly TRBD2 (5 bases). Germline CDR1 and CDR2: MNHNS and SASEGT. The CDR3 has 13 amino acids. The CDR3 spells CAFSGTNTGELFF. The CDR3 coding sequence is TGTGCATTCTCCGGGACGAACACCGGGGAGCTGTTTTTT.